This T cell receptor (beta chain) was obtained from a study of blood T cell repertoires in COVID-19. Repertoires were generated with immunoSEQ multiplex PCR, while TCRdb's copy carries only in-frame clones and drops some. In the table there are under 250,000 clones, approximately 90% of which are singletons. The CDR3 is 14 amino acids. The V gene lost 6 bases and the J gene lost 0 bases, with 9 bases spanning the gap. CDR1 is SGDLS, CDR2 YYNGEE, per germline. The sequenced material came from peripheral blood. The clonotype originates from a man aged 60 to 75 with COVID-19, enrolled during active disease. The chain recombines TRBV9 with TRBJ2-2; D unresolved. CDR3 protein: CASTPTTNTGELFF. CDR3 in DNA: TGTGCCAGCACTCCGACAACGAACACCGGGGAGCTGTTTTTT.